This T cell receptor (beta chain) was profiled in a study of response to subunit inactivated influenza vaccine. With 2 bases clipped from V and 3 bases from J, the junction kept 4 bases outside the gene matches. CDR3 length: 15 amino acids. Germline V CDR1 and CDR2: MNHEY, SVGEGT. In TCRdb, the RT-PCR reads were re-called with MiXCR into one record per CDR3 protein. The table has around 520,000 distinct CDR3 sequences, roughly 25% seen once. Broader study findings: Each seasonal influenza vaccination recruits few new T cells, the authors suggested.

About this clonotype itself: What it binds is not known.

This TCR derives from a man aged 50-59 years who received an inactivated influenza vaccine. The rearrangement uses TRBV6-2 or TRBV6-3 and TRBJ2-3, with TRBD1 matching over 8 bases. Sample: CD4+ T cells sorted from PBMCs, taken around 5 days after vaccination. DNA of the CDR3: TGTGCCAGCAGTTACAGGACAGGGAAGACAGATACGCAGTATTTT. Residues: CASSYRTGKTDTQYF.